This T cell receptor beta chain comes out of a study of radiotherapy plus CTLA-4 blockade in lung cancer (dated by TCRdb to 2017 to 2018). Concerning the study at large: Among enrolled patients, 15% to 20% had an objective response and 31% reached disease control. On the study overall, not on this receptor specifically: After treatment with radiotherapy and ipilimumab, TCR clones that originated in tumors expanded in peripheral blood. Early dynamic changes in blood T cell clones, together with increased serum interferon-beta after radiation, were reported as the strongest predictors of response.

The study evaluated CTLA-4 blockade (ipilimumab) given together with focal radiation therapy in patients who had chemo-refractory metastatic non-small-cell lung cancer. This clone turned up a few times. There is no known antigen for this receptor. No much larger clone exists at a distance of one base, and base qualities are not known. Library preparation used the immunoSEQ multiplex PCR assay. Drawn from immuneACCESS, this table holds only the in-frame rearrangements with V and J called that TCRdb kept. Clones are partly lost; checked studies trace under half to an unresolved V gene and leave the rest unexplained. The sample table shows 90,000 to 100,000 clones, and approximately 86% are seen once. The ten biggest clones cover roughly 4.9% of the sample. Via the germline V gene, CDR1 is SGHRS and CDR2 YFSETQ. Taken from cysteine to phenylalanine, the CDR3 has 14 residues. Here the CDR3 DNA is all that survives: 42 bases in frame from base 1. V is cut by 2 bases and J by 5 bases, and the space between the germline ends is 13 bases.

This chain joins TRBV5-1 to TRBJ2-5; perhaps TRBD2 is the D gene, with 6 bases matching. The sequencing here drew on peripheral blood, taken from a patient treated with radiotherapy plus ipilimumab. The origin of this receptor is a human donor with non-small cell lung cancer that progressed on radiotherapy plus ipilimumab. This receptor has the CDR3 CASSFGGLTETQYF. The sequenced DNA: TGCGCCAGCAGCTTTGGGGGACTTACGGAGACCCAGTACTTC.